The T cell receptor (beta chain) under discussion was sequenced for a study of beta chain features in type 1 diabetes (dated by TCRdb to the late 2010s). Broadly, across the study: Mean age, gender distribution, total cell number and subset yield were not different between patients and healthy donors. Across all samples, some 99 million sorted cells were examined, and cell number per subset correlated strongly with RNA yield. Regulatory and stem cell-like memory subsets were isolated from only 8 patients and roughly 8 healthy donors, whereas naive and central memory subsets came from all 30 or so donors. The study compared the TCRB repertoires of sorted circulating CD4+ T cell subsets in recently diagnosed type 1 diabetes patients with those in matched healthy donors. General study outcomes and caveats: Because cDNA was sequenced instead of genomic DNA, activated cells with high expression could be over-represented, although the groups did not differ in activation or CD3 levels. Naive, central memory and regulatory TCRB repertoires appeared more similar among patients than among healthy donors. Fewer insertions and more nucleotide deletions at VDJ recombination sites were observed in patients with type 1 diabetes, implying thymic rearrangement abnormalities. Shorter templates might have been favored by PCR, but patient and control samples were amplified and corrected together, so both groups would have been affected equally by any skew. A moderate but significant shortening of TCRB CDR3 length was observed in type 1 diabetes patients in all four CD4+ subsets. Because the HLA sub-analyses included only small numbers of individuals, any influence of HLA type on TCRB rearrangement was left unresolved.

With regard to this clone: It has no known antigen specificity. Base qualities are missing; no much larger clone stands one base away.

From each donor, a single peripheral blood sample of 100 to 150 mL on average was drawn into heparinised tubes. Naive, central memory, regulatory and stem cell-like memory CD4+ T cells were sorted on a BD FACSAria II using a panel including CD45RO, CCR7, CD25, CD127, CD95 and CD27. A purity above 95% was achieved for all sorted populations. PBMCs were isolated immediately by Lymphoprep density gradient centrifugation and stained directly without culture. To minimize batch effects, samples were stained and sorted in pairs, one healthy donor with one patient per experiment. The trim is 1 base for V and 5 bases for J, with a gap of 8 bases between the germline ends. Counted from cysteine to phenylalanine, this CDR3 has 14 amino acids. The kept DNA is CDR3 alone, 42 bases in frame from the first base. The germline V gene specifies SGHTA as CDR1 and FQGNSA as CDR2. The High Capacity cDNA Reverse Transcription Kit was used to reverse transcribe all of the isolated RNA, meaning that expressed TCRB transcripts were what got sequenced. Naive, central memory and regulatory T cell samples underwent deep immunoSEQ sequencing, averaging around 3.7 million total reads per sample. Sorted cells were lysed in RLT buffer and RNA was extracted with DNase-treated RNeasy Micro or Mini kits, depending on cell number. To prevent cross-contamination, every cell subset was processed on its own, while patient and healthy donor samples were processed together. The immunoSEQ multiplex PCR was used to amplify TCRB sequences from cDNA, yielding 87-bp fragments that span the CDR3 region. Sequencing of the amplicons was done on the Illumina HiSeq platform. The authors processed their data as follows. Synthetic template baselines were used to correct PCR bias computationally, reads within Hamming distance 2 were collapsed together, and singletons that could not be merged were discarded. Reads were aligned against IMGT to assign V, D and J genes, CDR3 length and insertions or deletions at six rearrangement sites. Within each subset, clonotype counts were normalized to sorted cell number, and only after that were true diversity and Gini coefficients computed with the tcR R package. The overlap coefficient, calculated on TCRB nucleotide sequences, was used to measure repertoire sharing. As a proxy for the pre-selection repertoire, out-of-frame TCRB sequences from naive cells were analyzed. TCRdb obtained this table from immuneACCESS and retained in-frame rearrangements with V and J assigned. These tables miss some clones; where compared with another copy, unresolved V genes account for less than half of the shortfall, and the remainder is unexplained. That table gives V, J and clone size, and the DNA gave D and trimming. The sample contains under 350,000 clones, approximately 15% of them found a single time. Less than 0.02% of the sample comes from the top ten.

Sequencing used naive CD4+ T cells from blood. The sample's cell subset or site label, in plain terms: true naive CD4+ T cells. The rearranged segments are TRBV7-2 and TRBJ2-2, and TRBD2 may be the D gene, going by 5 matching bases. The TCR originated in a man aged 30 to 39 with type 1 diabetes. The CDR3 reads CASSLGRATGELFF. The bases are TGTGCCAGCAGCTTAGGGCGGGCTACCGGGGAGCTGTTTTTT.